The next 10 T cell receptor beta chains were all read from a single sample in a study of T cell repertoires in cytomegalovirus infection. These receptors lack a known antigen. TCRdb reanalysed the reads using MiXCR and keeps one entry per CDR3 protein. This sample has hundreds of thousands of distinct CDR3 sequences, with around 30% found just once. The sequencing here drew on cultured CD8+ T cells from PBMCs, taken from culture after CMV antigen stimulation. Receptors originate from a human donor in good health (CMV status not recorded). Some clones in this sample may be carry-over from other donors' samples.

This clonotype has ten or more counts. V usage is TRBV7-8 and J usage is TRBJ2-7; weak D call: TRBD1 (5 bases). V lost 3 bases to trimming and J lost 6 bases, with 15 bases between them. Germline CDR1 SGHVS, CDR2 FQNEAQ. This CDR3 is built from 14 residues. CDR3 amino acids: CASSFMDTTTEQYF. In DNA form, the CDR3 reads TGTGCCAGCAGCTTTATGGACACCACCACCGAGCAGTACTTC.

This chain joins TRBV7-9 and TRBJ2-5, with 11 bases that match TRBD1. This CDR3 region has 15 residues. V gave up 5 bases and J gave up 5 bases; unmatched junction bases: 7. The V gene's germline CDR1 is SEHNR and CDR2 FQNEAQ (reference sequence). The CDR3 region is CASSKGQGAGETQYF. In DNA form, the CDR3 reads TGTGCCAGCAGCAAAGGACAGGGGGCGGGGGAGACCCAGTACTTC.

CDR3 DNA: TGTGCCAGCAGCCAAGATCTCCCACTAGCGGGGCGCTCCTACGAGCAGTACTTC. It translates to CASSQDLPLAGRSYEQYF. The chain uses TRBV3-1 and TRBJ2-7, with 10 positions matching TRBD2. The junction had 8 bases not matched to a gene; V was cut back by 0 bases and J by 0 bases. The germline V gene has CDR1 LGHDT and CDR2 YNNKEL (reference sequence). The length of the CDR3 is 18 residues.

In its sample, this clonotype was seen a few times. Here the CDR3 reads CSAKRSARGTEAFF. The DNA for the CDR3 is TGCAGTGCCAAGAGATCAGCGCGAGGTACTGAAGCTTTCTTT. V usage is TRBV20-1 and J usage is TRBJ1-1; no firm D call. V shed 6 bases and J shed 5 bases, with 19 bases lying between them. The CDR3 is 14 amino acids. Germline V gene sequence: CDR1 DFQATT, CDR2 SNEGSKA (reference sequence).

This clonotype was seen a few times. This chain joins TRBV6-2 or TRBV6-3 and TRBJ1-2; possibly TRBD1 for D (5 bases). V lost 4 bases to trimming and J lost 4 bases, with 16 bases between them. The CDR3 loop spans 15 amino acids. The germline V gene has CDR1 MNHEY and CDR2 SVGEGT. CDR3 nucleotide sequence: TGTGCCAGCAGTTCTCAGGAAGGACACCTCTATGGCTACACCTTC. It encodes CASSSQEGHLYGYTF.

This clonotype was counted between two and nine times. The chain couples TRBV7-9 to TRBJ1-4; D is perhaps TRBD1 (5 bases). The CDR3 runs to 12 residues. Germline CDR1 reads SEHNR; CDR2 reads FQNEAQ (reference sequence). V lost 8 bases, J lost 6 bases, and 10 bases lay in between. The chain's CDR3 is CASGQGDEKLFF. CDR3 nucleotide sequence: TGTGCCAGCGGGCAGGGTGATGAAAAACTGTTTTTT.

The chain employs TRBV7-9 and TRBJ1-1; D uncertain. V was cut by 2 bases and J by 7 bases, with 8 bases left in between. Germline V lookup: CDR1 SEHNR, CDR2 FQNEAQ (reference sequence). The CDR3 covers 12 residues. The CDR3 region has the DNA TGTGCCAGCAGCTTAACCCACTATGAAGCTTTCTTT. This encodes CASSLTHYEAFF.

V usage is TRBV28 and J usage is TRBJ2-2; possibly TRBD1 for D (6 bases). This CDR3 contains 15 residues. The germline V gene has CDR1 MDHEN and CDR2 SYDVKM. V lost 5 bases to trimming and J lost 4 bases, with 14 bases between them. CDR3 sequence reads: CASSQGTRATGELFF. Here the CDR3 DNA reads TGTGCCAGCAGTCAAGGGACAAGGGCCACCGGGGAGCTGTTTTTT.

This clonotype was detected only a few times. The gene calls are TRBV28 and TRBJ1-3, with D maybe TRBD1 (5 bases). CDR3 length equals 15 residues. V was trimmed by 2 bases and J by 3 bases, leaving 11 bases between them. CDR1 is MDHEN and CDR2 is SYDVKM in the germline V gene. In DNA form, the CDR3 reads TGTGCCAGCAGTTTAAGGGGAACGGTTGGAAACACCATATATTTT. Protein sequence: CASSLRGTVGNTIYF.

The CDR3 DNA reads TGTGCCAGCAGCCCTAGCGGGGGGATTGGGGCGGAGACCCAGTACTTC. It encodes CASSPSGGIGAETQYF. The chain employs TRBV11-2 and TRBJ2-5; 11 bases map to TRBD2. The germline CDR1 and CDR2 sequences are SGHAT and FQNNGV. With 5 bases clipped from V and 5 bases from J, the junction kept 10 bases outside the gene matches. The CDR3 covers 16 residues.